This T cell receptor (beta chain) is drawn from a study of Graves' ophthalmopathy and Graves' hyperthyroidism. About the research overall: Upon initial diagnosis and before any treatment, peripheral blood was collected. Study-wide findings and caveats: Appearing in blood as well were most expanded thyroid clonotypes above 0.001 frequency.

From RNA, the CDR3 regions of TCR beta chains were amplified and sequenced. HTBI-primed RT-PCR formed the first round, and a multiplex PCR formed the second. MiXCR, run by TCRdb on the multiplex PCR reads, gives a single entry per CDR3 protein. The profile shows hundreds of thousands of distinct CDR3 sequences, just over 40% of them singletons. V was shortened by 3 bases and J by 3 bases, with 9 bases between the two germline ends. CDR3 length equals 14 residues. Germline lookup yields CDR1 SGHVS and CDR2 FQNEAQ. This clonotype has ten or more counts. The antigen is undetermined. The V gene is TRBV7-8, the J gene TRBJ1-5; D is undetermined. The TCR comes from an adult man with Graves' ophthalmopathy. Material: peripheral blood. CDR3 residues: CASSLSRINQPQHF. CDR3 DNA sequence: TGTGCCAGCAGCTTGTCAAGAATCAATCAGCCCCAGCATTTT.